This T cell receptor (beta chain) derives from a study of cytomegalovirus exposure and HLA in healthy donors. Study outcomes and limitations: Common viral pathogens were later found to be apparently linked to several of the most significant clusters.

To note about this clone: Its cognate antigen is unknown.

Primers: 60 Vbeta forward and 13 Jbeta reverse. The assay was immunoSEQ multiplex PCR, and TCRdb's table has in-frame clones only and misses some. Here the sample spans 85,000 to 90,000 clones, 70% to 90% being singletons. This CDR3 has 15 amino acids. The germline V gene encodes CDR1 MDHEN and CDR2 SYDVKM. V lost 4 bases and J lost 2; bases outside the gene matches: 5. This chain links TRBV28 with TRBJ1-3; 7 bases fit TRBD1. The sample comprised PBMCs. This clonotype was sampled from a man between 18 and 29 years old in good health and CMV-seronegative. The CDR3 sequence is CASSSQGGAGNTIYF. As DNA, the CDR3 is TGTGCCAGCAGTTCGCAAGGGGGCGCTGGAAACACCATATATTTT. The full variable domain, with the rest looked up from reference TRBV28 and TRBJ1-3, is DVKVTQSSRYLVKRTGEKVFLECVQDMDHENMFWYRQDPGLGLRLIYFSYDVKMKEKGDIPEGYSVSREKKERFSLILESASTNQTSMYLCASSSQGGAGNTIYFGEGSWLTVV.